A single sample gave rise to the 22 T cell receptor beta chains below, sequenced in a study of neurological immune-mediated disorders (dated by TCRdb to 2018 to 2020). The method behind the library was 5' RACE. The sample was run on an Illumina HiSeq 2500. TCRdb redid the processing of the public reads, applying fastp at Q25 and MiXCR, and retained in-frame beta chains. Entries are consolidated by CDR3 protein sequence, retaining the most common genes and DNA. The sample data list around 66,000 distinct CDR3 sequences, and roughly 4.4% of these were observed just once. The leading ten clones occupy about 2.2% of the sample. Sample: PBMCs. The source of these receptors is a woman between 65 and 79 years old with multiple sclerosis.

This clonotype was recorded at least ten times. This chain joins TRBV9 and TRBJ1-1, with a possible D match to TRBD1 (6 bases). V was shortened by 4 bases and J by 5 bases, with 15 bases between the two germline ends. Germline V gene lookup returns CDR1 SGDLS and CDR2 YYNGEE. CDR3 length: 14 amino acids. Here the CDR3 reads CASSRRGGGTEAFF. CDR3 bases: TGTGCCAGCAGCCGCCGGGGAGGGGGAACTGAAGCTTTCTTT.

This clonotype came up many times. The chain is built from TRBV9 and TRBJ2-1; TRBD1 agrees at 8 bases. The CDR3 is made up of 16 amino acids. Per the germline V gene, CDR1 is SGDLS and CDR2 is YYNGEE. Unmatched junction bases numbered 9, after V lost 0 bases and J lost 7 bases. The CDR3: CASSVAGQGAQNEQFF. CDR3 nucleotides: TGTGCCAGCAGCGTAGCGGGCCAGGGGGCGCAGAATGAGCAGTTCTTC.

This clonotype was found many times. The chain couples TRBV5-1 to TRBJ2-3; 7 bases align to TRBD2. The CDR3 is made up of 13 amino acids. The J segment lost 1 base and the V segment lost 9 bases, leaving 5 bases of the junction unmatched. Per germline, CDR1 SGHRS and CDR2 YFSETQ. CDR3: CATTREGTDTQYF. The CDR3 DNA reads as TGCGCCACGACCCGGGAGGGCACAGATACGCAGTATTTT.

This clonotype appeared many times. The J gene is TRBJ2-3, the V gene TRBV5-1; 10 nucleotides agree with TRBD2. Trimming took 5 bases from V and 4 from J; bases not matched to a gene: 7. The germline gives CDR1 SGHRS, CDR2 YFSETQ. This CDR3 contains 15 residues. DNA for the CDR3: TGCGCCAGCAGACCGCTAGCGGGAGTCTCAGATACGCAGTATTTT. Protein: CASRPLAGVSDTQYF.

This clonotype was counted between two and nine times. The CDR3: CASSPLGQGSEKLFF. The CDR3, as DNA: TGTGCCAGCTCGCCCTTGGGACAGGGGAGTGAAAAACTGTTTTTT. This chain connects TRBV18 to TRBJ1-4; 10 bases map to TRBD1. This CDR3 is 15 amino acids long. Looked up from germline, CDR1 is KGHSH and CDR2 is LQKENI. With 6 bases clipped from V and 7 bases from J, the junction kept 8 bases outside the gene matches.

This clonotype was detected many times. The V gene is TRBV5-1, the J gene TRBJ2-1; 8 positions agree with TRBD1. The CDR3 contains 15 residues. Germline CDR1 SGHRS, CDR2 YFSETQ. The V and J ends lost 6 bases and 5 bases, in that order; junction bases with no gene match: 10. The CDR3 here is CASKMWQGANNEQFF. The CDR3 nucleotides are TGCGCCAGCAAAATGTGGCAGGGGGCTAACAATGAGCAGTTCTTC.

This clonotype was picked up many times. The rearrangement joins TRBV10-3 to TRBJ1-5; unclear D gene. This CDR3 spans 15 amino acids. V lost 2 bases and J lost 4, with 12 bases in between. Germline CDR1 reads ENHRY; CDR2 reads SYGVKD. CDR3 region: CAISEAKPTNQPQHF. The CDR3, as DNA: TGTGCCATCAGTGAGGCCAAGCCGACTAATCAGCCCCAGCATTTT.

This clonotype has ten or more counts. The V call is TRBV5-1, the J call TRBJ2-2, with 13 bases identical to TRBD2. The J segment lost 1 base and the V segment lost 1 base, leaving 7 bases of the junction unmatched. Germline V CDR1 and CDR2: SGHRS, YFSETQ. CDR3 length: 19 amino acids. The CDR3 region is CASSLNRGLAGLNTGELFF. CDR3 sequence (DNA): TGCGCCAGCAGCTTGAACCGGGGACTAGCGGGACTGAACACCGGGGAGCTGTTTTTT.

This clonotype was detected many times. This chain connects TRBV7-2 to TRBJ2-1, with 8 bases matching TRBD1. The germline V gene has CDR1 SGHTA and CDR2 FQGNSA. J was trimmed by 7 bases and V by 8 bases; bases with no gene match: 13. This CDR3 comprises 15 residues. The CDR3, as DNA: TGTGCCAGCGGTCGGACAGGGAAAAAAAGAAATGAGCAGTTCTTC. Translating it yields CASGRTGKKRNEQFF. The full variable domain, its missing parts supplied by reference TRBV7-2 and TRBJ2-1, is GAGVSQSPSNKVTEKGKDVELRCDPISGHTALYWYRQSLGQGLEFLIYFQGNSAPDKSGLPSDRFSAERTGGSVSTLTIQRTQQEDSAVYLCASGRTGKKRNEQFFGPGTRLTVL.

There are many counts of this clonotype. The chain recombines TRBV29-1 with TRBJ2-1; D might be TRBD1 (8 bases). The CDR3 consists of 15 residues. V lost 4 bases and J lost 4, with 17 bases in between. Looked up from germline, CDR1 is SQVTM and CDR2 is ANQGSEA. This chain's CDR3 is CSVGGGQGAYNEQFF. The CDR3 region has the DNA TGCAGCGTTGGGGGGGGTCAGGGGGCTTACAATGAGCAGTTCTTC.

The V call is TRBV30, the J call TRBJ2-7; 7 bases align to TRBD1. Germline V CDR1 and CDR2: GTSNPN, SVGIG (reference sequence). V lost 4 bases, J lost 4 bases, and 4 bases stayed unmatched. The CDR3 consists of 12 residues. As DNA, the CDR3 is TGTGCCTGGAATCTACAGGGGTACGAGCAGTACTTC. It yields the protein CAWNLQGYEQYF.

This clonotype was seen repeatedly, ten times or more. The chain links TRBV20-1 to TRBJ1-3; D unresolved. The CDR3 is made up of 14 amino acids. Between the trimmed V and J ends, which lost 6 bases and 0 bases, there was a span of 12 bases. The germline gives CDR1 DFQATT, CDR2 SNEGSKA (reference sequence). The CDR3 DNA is TGCAGTGCGGCACCAGGATTCTCTGGAAACACCATATATTTT. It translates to CSAAPGFSGNTIYF.

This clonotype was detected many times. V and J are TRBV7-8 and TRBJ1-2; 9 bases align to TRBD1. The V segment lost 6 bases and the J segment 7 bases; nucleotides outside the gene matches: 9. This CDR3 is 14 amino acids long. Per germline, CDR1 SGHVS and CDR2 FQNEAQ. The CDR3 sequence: CASRIDRGNGGYTF. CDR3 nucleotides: TGTGCCAGCAGAATTGACAGGGGGAATGGTGGCTACACCTTC. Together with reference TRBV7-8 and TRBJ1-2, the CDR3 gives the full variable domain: GAGVSQSPRYKVAKRGQDVALRCDPISGHVSLFWYQQALGQGPEFLTYFQNEAQLDKSGLPSDRFFAERPEGSVSTLKIQRTQQEDSAVYLCASRIDRGNGGYTFGSGTRLTVV.

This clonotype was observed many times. The CDR3 nucleotides read TGTGCCAGCAGTTTGCGGCAGGGTAGCAATCAGCCCCAGCATTTT. As protein: CASSLRQGSNQPQHF. The V call is TRBV12-3 or TRBV12-4, the J call TRBJ1-5, with a possible D match to TRBD1 (5 bases). The CDR3 is 15 residues long. V lost 3 bases, J lost 0 bases, and 9 bases lay in between.

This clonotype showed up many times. The CDR3 nucleotides are TGCAGTGCTAGAGGGACTAGCGGACCCTACAATGAGCAGTTCTTC. Translated, it gives CSARGTSGPYNEQFF. The chain recombines TRBV20-1 with TRBJ2-1, with 10 bases that match TRBD2. This CDR3 spans 15 amino acids. V was clipped by 1 base and J by 2 bases; unmatched bases: 2. Germline CDR1 is DFQATT and CDR2 is SNEGSKA (reference sequence).

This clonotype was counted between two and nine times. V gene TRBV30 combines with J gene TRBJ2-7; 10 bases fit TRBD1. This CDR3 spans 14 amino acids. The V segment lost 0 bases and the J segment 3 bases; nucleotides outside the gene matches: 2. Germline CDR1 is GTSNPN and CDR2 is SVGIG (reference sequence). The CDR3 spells CAWSVDRGIYEQYF. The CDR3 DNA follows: TGTGCCTGGAGTGTGGACAGGGGGATCTACGAGCAGTACTTC. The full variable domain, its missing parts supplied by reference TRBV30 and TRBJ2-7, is SQTIHQWPATLVQPVGSPLSLECTVEGTSNPNLYWYRQAAGRGLQLLFYSVGIGQISSEVPQNLSASRPQDRQFILSSKKLLLSDSGFYLCAWSVDRGIYEQYFGPGTRLTVT.

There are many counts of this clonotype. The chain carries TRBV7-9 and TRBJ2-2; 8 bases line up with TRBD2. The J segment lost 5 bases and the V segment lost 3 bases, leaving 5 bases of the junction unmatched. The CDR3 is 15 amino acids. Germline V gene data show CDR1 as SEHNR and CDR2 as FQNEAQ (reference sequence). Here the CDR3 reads CASSLTSVKTGELFF. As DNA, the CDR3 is TGTGCCAGCAGCTTGACTAGCGTCAAAACCGGGGAGCTGTTTTTT.

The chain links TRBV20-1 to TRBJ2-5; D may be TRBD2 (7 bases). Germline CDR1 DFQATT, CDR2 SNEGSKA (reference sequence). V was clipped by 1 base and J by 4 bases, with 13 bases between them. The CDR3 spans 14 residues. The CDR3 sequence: CSARGAGAGETQYF. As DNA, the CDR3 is TGCAGTGCTAGAGGGGCGGGGGCCGGAGAGACCCAGTACTTC.

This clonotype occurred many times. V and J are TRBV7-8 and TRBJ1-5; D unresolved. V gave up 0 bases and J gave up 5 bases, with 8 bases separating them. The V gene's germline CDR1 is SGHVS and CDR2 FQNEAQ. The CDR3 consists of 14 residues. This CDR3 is CASSLAQRDQPQHF. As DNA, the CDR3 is TGTGCCAGCAGCTTAGCACAGCGGGATCAGCCCCAGCATTTT.

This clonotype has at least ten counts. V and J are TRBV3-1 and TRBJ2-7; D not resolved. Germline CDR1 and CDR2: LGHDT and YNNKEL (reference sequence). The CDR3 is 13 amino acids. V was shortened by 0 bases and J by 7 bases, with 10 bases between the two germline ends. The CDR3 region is CASSQDHVREQYF. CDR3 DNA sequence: TGTGCCAGCAGCCAAGATCATGTCAGGGAGCAGTACTTC.

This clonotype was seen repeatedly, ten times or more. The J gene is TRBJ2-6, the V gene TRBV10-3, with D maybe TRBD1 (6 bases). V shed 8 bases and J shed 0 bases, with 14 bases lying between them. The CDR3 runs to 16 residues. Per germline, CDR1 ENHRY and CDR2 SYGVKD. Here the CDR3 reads CAIGRQVPSGANVLTF. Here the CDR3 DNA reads TGTGCCATCGGCCGACAGGTACCCTCTGGGGCCAACGTCCTGACTTTC.

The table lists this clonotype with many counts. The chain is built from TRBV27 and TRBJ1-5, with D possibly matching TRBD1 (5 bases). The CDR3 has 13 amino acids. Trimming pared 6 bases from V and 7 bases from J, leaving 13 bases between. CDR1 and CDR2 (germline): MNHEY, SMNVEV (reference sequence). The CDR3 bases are TGTGCCAGCAGGCCCGGGGGGAGCCAGCCCCAGCATTTT. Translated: CASRPGGSQPQHF.